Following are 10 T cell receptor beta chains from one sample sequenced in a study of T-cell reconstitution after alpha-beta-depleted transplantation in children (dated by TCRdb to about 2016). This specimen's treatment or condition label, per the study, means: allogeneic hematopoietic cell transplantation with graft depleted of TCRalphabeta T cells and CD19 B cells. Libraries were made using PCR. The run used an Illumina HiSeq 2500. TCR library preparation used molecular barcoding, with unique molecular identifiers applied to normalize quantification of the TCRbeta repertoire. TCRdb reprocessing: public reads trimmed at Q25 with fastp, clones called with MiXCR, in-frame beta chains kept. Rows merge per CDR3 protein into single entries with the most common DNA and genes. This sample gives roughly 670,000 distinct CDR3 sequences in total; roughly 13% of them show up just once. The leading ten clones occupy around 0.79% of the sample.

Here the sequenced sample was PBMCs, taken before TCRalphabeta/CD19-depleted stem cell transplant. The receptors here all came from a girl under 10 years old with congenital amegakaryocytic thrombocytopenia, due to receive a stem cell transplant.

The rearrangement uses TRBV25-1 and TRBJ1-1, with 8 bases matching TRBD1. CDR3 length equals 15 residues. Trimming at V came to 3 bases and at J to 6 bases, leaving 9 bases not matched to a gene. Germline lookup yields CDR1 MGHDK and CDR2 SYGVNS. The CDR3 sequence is CASSDHYDRGAEAFF. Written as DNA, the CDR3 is TGTGCCAGCAGTGATCATTACGACAGGGGAGCTGAAGCTTTCTTT.

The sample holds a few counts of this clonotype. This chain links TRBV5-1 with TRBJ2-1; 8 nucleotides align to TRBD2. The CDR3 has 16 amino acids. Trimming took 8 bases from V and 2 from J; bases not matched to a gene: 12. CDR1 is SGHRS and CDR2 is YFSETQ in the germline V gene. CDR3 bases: TGCGCCAGTAGGCCCTTAGCGGGAAACACCTACAATGAGCAGTTCTTC. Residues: CASRPLAGNTYNEQFF.

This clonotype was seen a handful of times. CDR3 sequence: CASSRGTGLAEETQYF. The CDR3 DNA reads TGTGCCAGCAGCCGGGGCACGGGACTAGCGGAAGAGACCCAGTACTTC. The chain links TRBV5-6 to TRBJ2-5; 11 nucleotides match TRBD2. V lost 4 bases and J lost 3; bases outside the gene matches: 8. Germline V gene sequence: CDR1 SGHDT, CDR2 YYEEEE. There are 16 residues in the CDR3.

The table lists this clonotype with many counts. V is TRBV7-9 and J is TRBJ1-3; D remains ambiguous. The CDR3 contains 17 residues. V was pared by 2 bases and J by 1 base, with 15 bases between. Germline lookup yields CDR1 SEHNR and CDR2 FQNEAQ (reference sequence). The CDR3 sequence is CASSLKLTFSSGNTIYF. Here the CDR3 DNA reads TGTGCCAGCAGCTTAAAATTGACATTCTCATCTGGAAACACCATATATTTT.

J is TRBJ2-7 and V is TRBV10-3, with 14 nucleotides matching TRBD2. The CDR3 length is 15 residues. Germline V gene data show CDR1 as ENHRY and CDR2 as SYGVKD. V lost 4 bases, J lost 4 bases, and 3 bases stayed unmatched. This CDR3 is CAISGTSGRQYEQYF. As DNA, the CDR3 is TGTGCCATCAGTGGGACTAGCGGGAGGCAATACGAGCAGTACTTC.

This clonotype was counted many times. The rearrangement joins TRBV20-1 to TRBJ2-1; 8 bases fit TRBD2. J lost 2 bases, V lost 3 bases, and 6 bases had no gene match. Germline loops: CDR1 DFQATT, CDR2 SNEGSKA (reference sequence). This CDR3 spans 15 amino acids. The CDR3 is CSASGRREAYNEQFF. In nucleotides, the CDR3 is TGCAGTGCTAGCGGGCGGCGGGAGGCCTACAATGAGCAGTTCTTC.

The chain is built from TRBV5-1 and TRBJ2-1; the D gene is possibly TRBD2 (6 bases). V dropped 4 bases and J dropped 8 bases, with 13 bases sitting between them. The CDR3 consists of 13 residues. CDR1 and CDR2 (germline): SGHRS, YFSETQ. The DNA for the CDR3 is TGCGCCAGCAGCCCTAGCGCCTTGGATGAGCAGTTCTTC. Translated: CASSPSALDEQFF. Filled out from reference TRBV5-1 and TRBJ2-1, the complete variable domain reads KAGVTQTPRYLIKTRGQQVTLSCSPISGHRSVSWYQQTPGQGLQFLFEYFSETQRNKGNFPGRFSGRQFSNSRSEMNVSTLELGDSALYLCASSPSALDEQFFGPGTRLTVL.

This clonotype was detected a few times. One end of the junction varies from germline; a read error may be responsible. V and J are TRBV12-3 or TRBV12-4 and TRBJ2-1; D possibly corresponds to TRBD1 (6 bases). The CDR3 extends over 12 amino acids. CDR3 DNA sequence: TGTGCCAGCAGTAAGGGACCCTCAGGGGAGCTCTTC. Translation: CASSKGPSGELF.

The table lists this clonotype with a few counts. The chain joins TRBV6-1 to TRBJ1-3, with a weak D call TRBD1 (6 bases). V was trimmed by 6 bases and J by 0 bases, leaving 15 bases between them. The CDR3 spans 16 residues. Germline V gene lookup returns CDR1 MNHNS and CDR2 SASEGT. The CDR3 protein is CASSQATGVSGNTIYF. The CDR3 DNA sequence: TGTGCCAGCAGCCAAGCGACAGGAGTCTCTGGAAACACCATATATTTT.

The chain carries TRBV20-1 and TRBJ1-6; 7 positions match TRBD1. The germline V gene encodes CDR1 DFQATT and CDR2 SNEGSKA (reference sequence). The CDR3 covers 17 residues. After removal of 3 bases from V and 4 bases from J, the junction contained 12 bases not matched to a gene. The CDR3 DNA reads TGCAGTGCTAGGCCACCGGCGACAGGGATTTATAATTCACCCCTCCACTTT. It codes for CSARPPATGIYNSPLHF.